This note documents a single T cell receptor (beta chain) sequence. This clone's antigen is unknown. Base-call qualities are not available, and no considerably larger clone is one nucleotide away. These data originate in a study of OX40 agonist ivuxolimab in advanced cancers. With regard to the full study: The costimulatory receptor OX40 (CD134) was targeted by ivuxolimab, a fully human IgG2 agonistic monoclonal antibody. Prior anti-PD-1, anti-PD-L1 or anti-CTLA-4 therapy was permitted, and 30% to 50% of dose-escalation patients had received checkpoint inhibitors. The paper reports the monotherapy dose-escalation portion (N ≈ 52 patients) of the phase I ivuxolimab trial. Partial responses occurred in three dose-escalation patients: two with cutaneous melanoma and one with hepatocellular carcinoma. Of the roughly 51 patients in dose escalation, 19 had hepatocellular carcinoma, around 15 had melanoma, 9 had renal cell carcinoma and 9 had head and neck cancer. The dose-escalation cohort was over 70% male with a mean age of roughly 62 years, ranging from roughly 20 to 80. The point of sequencing TCRbeta in the periphery was to test whether ivuxolimab changed TCR sequence diversity and drove clonal T-cell expansion. Intravenous ivuxolimab was administered to patients every 2 weeks at six dose levels: 0.01, 0.1, 0.3, 1.5, 3 and 10 mg/kg.

Here is what the overall study found, with its caveats: On average, CD8+ T cells showed more expanded clones than CD4+ T cells after ivuxolimab. At doses of 0.1 to 3.0 mg/kg, clonal expansion of both CD4+ and CD8+ T cells in blood was seen between baseline and week 6. In the 0.1-3.0 mg/kg groups, partial responders were among the patients with the lowest normalized peripheral clonal expansion, particularly in CD8+ T cells. The antigen specificity of the peripheral T cells that underwent clonal expansion was not determined. Low levels of normalized T-cell clonal expansion were also seen in some patients who did not respond.

Genomic DNA was extracted from sorted cells for sequencing of the TCRbeta CDR3 region. The immunoSEQ Assay was used to sequence the TCRbeta CDR3 regions. TCRdb obtained this table from immuneACCESS and retained in-frame rearrangements with V and J assigned. These tables miss some clones; where compared with another copy, unresolved V genes account for less than half of the shortfall, and the remainder is unexplained. In all, the sample holds approximately 70,000 clones, and about 93% of those were seen once. The ten largest clones add up to around 16% of the sample. Trimming takes 2 bases off V and 5 bases off J; junction bases not matched to a gene: 5. Via the germline V gene (reference sequence), CDR1 is PRHDT and CDR2 FYEKMQ. From the cysteine through the phenylalanine, the CDR3 covers 14 amino acids. Only CDR3 DNA remains: 42 bases, in frame from the first base. The trial excluded patients who had a history of autoimmune disease or who were on systemic immunosuppression. Peripheral blood for TCR sequencing was collected from all dose cohorts at baseline, on cycle 4 day 1, and on cycle 7 day 1. Samples came from an open-label, multicenter, first-in-human phase I dose-escalation trial of ivuxolimab. The trial enrolled adults with locally advanced or metastatic head and neck squamous cell, hepatocellular, melanoma or renal cell carcinoma. Before TCR sequencing, CD4+ T cells and CD8+ T cells from peripheral blood were sorted into separate populations.

Recombination linked TRBV13 to TRBJ2-5; TRBD1 fits 7 bases in the junction. Material: CD4+ or CD8+ T cells sorted from blood, obtained in a trial of the OX40 agonist ivuxolimab. The TCR sequence derives from an adult with an advanced solid tumor such as melanoma, head and neck, liver or kidney cancer. The encoded CDR3 is CASSLTGAEETQYF. The DNA sequence reads TGTGCCAGCAGCTTAACAGGGGCCGAGGAGACCCAGTACTTC.